The next 5 T cell receptor beta chains were all read from a single sample in a study of CD8+CD57+ T cells in acquired aplastic anemia. The use of genomic DNA as template underpinned the TCR beta VDJ and CDR3 profiling. In TCRdb, the reads were re-called with MiXCR into one record per CDR3 protein. The sample lists about 180,000 distinct CDR3 sequences, approximately 48% seen once, with approximately 12% in the top ten. Patients chosen for sequencing had shown CD8+CD57+ cell expansion by flow cytometry. Source material: sorted CD4+, CD8+, or CD8+CD57+ T cells (not recorded which) from PBMCs. These receptors came from a human donor with aplastic anemia.

This clonotype occurred a few times. The rearrangement links TRBV7-2 to TRBJ1-2; TRBD1 is a possible D gene (6 bases). Germline V gives CDR1 SGHTA, CDR2 FQGNSA. Trimming pared 3 bases from V and 7 bases from J, leaving 15 bases between. CDR3 length: 14 residues. The DNA of the CDR3 is TGTGCCAGCAGCTTCATCGGCAGGGGTAGTGGCTACACCTTC. The encoded protein is CASSFIGRGSGYTF. The full variable domain, rest sourced from reference TRBV7-2 and TRBJ1-2, is GAGVSQSPSNKVTEKGKDVELRCDPISGHTALYWYRQSLGQGLEFLIYFQGNSAPDKSGLPSDRFSAERTGGSVSTLTIQRTQQEDSAVYLCASSFIGRGSGYTFGSGTRLTVV.

This clonotype was seen many times. The chain couples TRBV5-1 to TRBJ1-5, with D possibly TRBD1 on 5 matching bases. Trimming shortened V by 4 bases and J by 3 bases, and 14 bases separated the two germline ends. The CDR3 is 15 residues long. Per germline, CDR1 SGHRS and CDR2 YFSETQ. The CDR3: CASSPDPGLNQPQHF. DNA of the CDR3: TGCGCCAGCAGCCCGGACCCAGGGCTCAATCAGCCCCAGCATTTT.

This chain uses TRBV5-1 with TRBJ1-1; no clear D gene. Germline lookup yields CDR1 SGHRS and CDR2 YFSETQ. V was trimmed by 0 bases and J by 9 bases, leaving 15 bases between them. The CDR3 runs to 14 residues. The CDR3, as DNA: TGCGCCAGCAGCTTGGCCGGCACGAAGACTAAAGCTTTCTTT. This sequence encodes CASSLAGTKTKAFF.

V is TRBV9 and J is TRBJ2-2; no reliable D call. Trimming removed 7 bases at V and 4 bases at J, with 17 bases between. Germline loops: CDR1 SGDLS, CDR2 YYNGEE. The length of the CDR3 is 15 residues. DNA for the CDR3: TGTGCCAGCTCGGAACTTTTGAGAGCCACCGGGGAGCTGTTTTTT. This codes for CASSELLRATGELFF.

This clonotype came up many times. The V gene is TRBV7-3, the J gene TRBJ2-1; 8 positions agree with TRBD1. This CDR3 is built from 12 residues. CDR1 and CDR2 (germline): SGHTA, FQGTGA. V dropped 5 bases and J dropped 9; count of bases not matched to a gene: 3. CDR3 sequence (DNA): TGTGCCAGCAGCCCAGGGGGCGGTGAGCAGTTCTTC. Protein sequence: CASSPGGGEQFF.